This T cell receptor beta chain was recovered during a study of blood T cells in healthy people across ages. Looked up from germline, CDR1 is MRHNA and CDR2 is SNTAGT. V was clipped by 7 bases and J by 8 bases; unmatched bases: 11. The CDR3 covers 14 residues. Points from the study as a whole: Among T cells, TCR beta diversity per million cells dropped roughly linearly as age rose. Naive CD4+ cells and diversity were both higher in long-lived donors than in aged donors. The authors considered diversity estimates from one million T cells to be underestimates.

On this clonotype itself: No antigen is known for it.

A J-beta primer mix and a sample-barcoded 5' primer were used in a second PCR of roughly 7 to 12 cycles. TCRdb re-called the 5' RACE reads with MiXCR, one entry per CDR3 protein. The top ten hold roughly 34% of the sample, which has hundreds of thousands of distinct CDR3 sequences, roughly 53% seen once. The genes are TRBV6-4 and TRBJ2-1, with 7 bases aligning to TRBD2. This receptor was taken from a man between 60 and 75 years old in good health. The specimen was blood. The CDR3 DNA is TGTGCCAGCACCATTTTGACTAGCTGCGATGAGCAGTTCTTC. Translating it yields CASTILTSCDEQFF.